Reported below is one T cell receptor beta chain. What it binds is not known. This specimen belongs to a study of tumor and adjacent non-tumor tissue in lung cancer. Study results and caveats: Higher tumor TCR diversity was associated with shorter survival.

No cell sorting was done before RNA was extracted from the tissue. More than 3 cm separated this lung sample from the edge of the tumor. A modified ARM-PCR protocol with three rounds of nested PCR amplified TCRbeta. TCRdb re-derived calls from the multiplex PCR reads in MiXCR, one entry per CDR3 protein. The table lists about 110,000 distinct CDR3 sequences, 60% to 80% of them singletons, with about 20% in the top ten. The CDR3 runs to 11 residues. V was pared by 3 bases and J by 13 bases, with 10 bases between. Sequencing was performed on distant non-tumor lung tissue. The clonotype was recovered from a man aged 55 to 70 with non-small cell lung cancer. The V gene is TRBV12-3 or TRBV12-4, the J gene TRBJ1-5, with D tentatively TRBD1 (5 bases). CDR3 residues: CASSFQGEQHF. DNA for the CDR3: TGTGCCAGCAGTTTTCAAGGGGAGCAGCATTTT.